The 15 T cell receptor beta chains listed next were all sequenced from one sample in a study of T cell responses to AZD1222 COVID-19 vaccine. Sequencing was performed with immunoSEQ multiplex PCR; in TCRdb, only in-frame clones are kept and a portion is missing. The sample lists 140,000 or so clones; approximately 90% were seen once. Specimen: peripheral blood, collected on day 0 of AZD1222 vaccination. These receptors came from an adult in good health.

Written as DNA, the CDR3 is TGTGCCAGCAGTCAGGACCCTTATAGCAATCAGCCCCAGCATTTT. The encoded protein is CASSQDPYSNQPQHF. V usage is TRBV6-5 and J usage is TRBJ1-5; no definite D call. Germline lookup yields CDR1 MNHEY and CDR2 SVGAGI. This CDR3 is built from 15 residues. Trimming removed 5 bases from V and 0 bases from J, with 11 bases in between.

The CDR3 is CASSNYYEQYF. CDR3 nucleotide sequence: TGTGCCAGCAGCAACTACTACGAGCAGTACTTC. The chain employs TRBV7-9 and TRBJ2-7; no clear D gene. Trimming removed 5 bases at V and 3 bases at J, with 5 bases between. Looked up from germline, CDR1 is SEHNR and CDR2 is FQNEAQ (reference sequence). The CDR3 covers 11 residues.

The sample holds one count of this clone. The chain recombines TRBV14 with TRBJ1-3; D is undetermined. Germline CDR1 and CDR2: SGHDN and FVKESK. The CDR3 is 18 amino acids. The V end lost 0 bases, the J end lost 0 bases, and 15 bases lay between the germline ends. Here the CDR3 DNA reads TGTGCCAGCAGCCAAGATCATCAGGCCATCCGCTCTGGAAACACCATATATTTT. Translating it yields CASSQDHQAIRSGNTIYF. Combining the CDR3 with reference TRBV14 and TRBJ1-3 gives the whole variable domain EAGVTQFPSHSVIEKGQTVTLRCDPISGHDNLYWYRRVMGKEIKFLLHFVKESKQDESGMPNNRFLAERTGGTYSTLKVQPAELEDSGVYFCASSQDHQAIRSGNTIYFGEGSWLTVV.

This clone has just one count. V gene TRBV7-9 combines with J gene TRBJ2-1; D might be TRBD1 or TRBD2, each matching 5 bases. Trimming pared 4 bases from V and 14 bases from J, leaving 15 bases between. The CDR3 length is 12 residues. CDR1 SEHNR and CDR2 FQNEAQ come from the germline V gene (reference sequence). CDR3 protein: CASSSPGAEEFF. The DNA for the CDR3 is TGTGCCAGCAGCTCCCCCGGGGCCGAGGAGTTCTTC.

This chain links TRBV7-6 with TRBJ1-1, with D unresolved. With 5 bases removed from V and 0 bases from J, the gap between germline ends came to 10 bases. The germline CDR1 and CDR2 sequences are SGHVS and FNYEAQ. CDR3 length equals 14 residues. CDR3 in DNA: TGTGCCAGCAGCGGCCCCCCAATGAACACTGAAGCTTTCTTT. This encodes CASSGPPMNTEAFF.

The V and J genes are TRBV5-1 and TRBJ2-1, with 8 bases that match TRBD1. Germline V lookup: CDR1 SGHRS, CDR2 YFSETQ. This CDR3 contains 15 residues. After removal of 3 bases from V and 5 bases from J, the junction contained 7 bases not matched to a gene. CDR3 in DNA: TGCGCCAGCAGCTCCCGGACAGGGCGCGACAATGAGCAGTTCTTC. Translated, it gives CASSSRTGRDNEQFF.

The chain combines TRBV24-1 with TRBJ2-1; 12 bases are shared with TRBD1. The CDR3 runs 16 residues. V shed 1 base and J 10 bases; nucleotides not matched to a gene: 7. Germline assignment: CDR1 KGHDR and CDR2 SFDVKD. The CDR3 sequence: CATSDLGTGGEREQFF. The CDR3 bases are TGTGCCACCAGTGATTTAGGGACAGGGGGCGAGAGGGAGCAGTTCTTC.

This clone has only a few counts. The chain carries TRBV3-1 (or the pseudogene TRBV3-2) and TRBJ2-7; D is perhaps TRBD2 (6 bases). This CDR3 comprises 14 residues. The germline gives CDR1 LGHDT, CDR2 YNNKEL (reference sequence). Trimming took 7 bases from V and 6 from J, leaving 19 bases between them. The CDR3 DNA sequence: TGTGCCAGCAACTCGGGAGCCGTTGGGGGCGAGCAGTACTTC. This translates into CASNSGAVGGEQYF.

This clone turned up a few times. V and J are TRBV2 and TRBJ2-2; D ambiguous. Germline V gene sequence: CDR1 SNHLY, CDR2 FYNNEI. The CDR3 runs 14 residues. With 7 bases removed from V and 0 bases from J, the gap between germline ends came to 9 bases. CDR3 sequence reads: CASTQRTNTGELFF. The CDR3 DNA is TGTGCCAGCACCCAGCGTACGAACACCGGGGAGCTGTTTTTT.

The chain is built from TRBV5-1 and TRBJ2-1; D gene uncertain. Germline V CDR1 and CDR2: SGHRS, YFSETQ. Trimming shortened V by 4 bases and J by 10 bases, and 12 bases separated the two germline ends. The CDR3 totals 12 residues. For the CDR3, the DNA is TGCGCCAGCAGCCTTGGTGGGGTAGAGCAGTTCTTC. Translation: CASSLGGVEQFF.

The DNA for the CDR3 is TGCGCCAGCAGTGAGTCCAGGGCCGCACCCCTCCACTTT. Its protein is CASSESRAAPLHF. J is TRBJ1-6 and V is TRBV10-2; a weak D match, TRBD1 (5 bases). The germline V and J ends were trimmed by 0 bases and 11 bases, with 8 bases remaining between them. Germline assignment: CDR1 WSHSY and CDR2 SAAADI. The CDR3 loop spans 13 amino acids.

The V gene is TRBV19, the J gene TRBJ2-7; D may match TRBD1 or TRBD2 (5 bases each). The germline V gene encodes CDR1 LNHDA and CDR2 SQIVND (reference sequence). V was pared by 6 bases and J by 2 bases, with 17 bases between. The CDR3 is made up of 15 amino acids. As DNA, the CDR3 is TGTGCCAGTAGGACTACACCAGGGAAAGCCTACGAGCAGTACTTC. Translation: CASRTTPGKAYEQYF.

The chain has TRBV9 and TRBJ1-2, with unresolved D. V lost 1 base and J lost 2, with 9 bases in between. Germline loops: CDR1 SGDLS, CDR2 YYNGEE. CDR3 length: 14 residues. The CDR3 protein is CASSVIEGNYGYTF. CDR3 sequence (DNA): TGTGCCAGCAGCGTAATAGAGGGCAACTATGGCTACACCTTC.

The chain has TRBV19 and TRBJ1-5; possible D gene TRBD1, 6 bases. There are 13 residues in the CDR3. The ends were cut back, 6 bases at V and 7 bases at J, with 13 bases in the middle. CDR1 LNHDA and CDR2 SQIVND come from the germline V gene (reference sequence). CDR3: CASSPKGDQPQHF. DNA of the CDR3: TGTGCCAGTAGCCCCAAGGGGGACCAGCCCCAGCATTTT.

This clone was observed a single time. The CDR3 bases are TGTGCCAGCAGGGGACCAGCGGGAGCCTACGAGCAGTACTTC. Protein product: CASRGPAGAYEQYF. This chain uses TRBV6-5 with TRBJ2-7, with TRBD2 identical over 8 bases. The CDR3 totals 14 residues. Germline values: CDR1 MNHEY, CDR2 SVGAGI. J gave up 2 bases and V 6 bases, and 6 bases lay outside the gene matches.